What follows describes a single T cell receptor (beta chain). This record comes from a study of blood T cell repertoires in COVID-19. In the study overall: Acute-phase and convalescent COVID-19 samples originated in the United States, Italy and Spain. From T cells, B-cell-depleted T cells, or PBMCs came the material, which was cDNA or gDNA.

The protocol was immunoSEQ multiplex PCR, while the TCRdb copy is restricted to in-frame clones and leaves out a portion. The data contain 250,000 to 350,000 clones, 70% to 90% of them seen just once; the ten biggest clones take up 6% to 8%. Germline V gives CDR1 KGHSH, CDR2 LQKENI. Trimming cost V 6 bases and J 3 bases; bases outside gene matches: 8. This CDR3 spans 15 amino acids. The receptor was derived from a woman in her forties or fifties with COVID-19, enrolled during active disease. The gene calls are TRBV18 and TRBJ2-4, with 7 positions matching TRBD2. The sequencing input was peripheral blood. The CDR3 loop reads CASSTGGRVKNIQYF. The CDR3 DNA is TGTGCCAGCTCGACCGGCGGGAGAGTCAAAAACATTCAGTACTTC.